Following are 21 T cell receptor beta chains from one sample sequenced in a study of cytomegalovirus exposure and HLA in healthy donors. PCR was performed using 60 Vbeta and 13 Jbeta primers. TCRdb's copy holds only in-frame clones and misses some; the assay was immunoSEQ multiplex PCR. The repertoire consists of under 90,000 clones, with 70% to 85% occurring once and the leading ten covering 7% to 9%. Sequencing input: PBMCs. The origin of the receptors is a woman between 40 and 55 years old in good health and CMV-seronegative.

The chain joins TRBV15 to TRBJ2-2; 7 nucleotides agree with TRBD1. V dropped 6 bases and J dropped 0; count of bases not matched to a gene: 4. This CDR3 region has 15 residues. Germline CDR1 and CDR2: LNHNV and YYDKDF (reference sequence). The CDR3 sequence is CATRRDSPNTGELFF. CDR3 in DNA: TGTGCCACCAGAAGGGACAGTCCGAACACCGGGGAGCTGTTTTTT.

The chain joins TRBV5-4 to TRBJ1-6; TRBD1 matches at 7 bases. Germline-derived CDR1 and CDR2 are SGHNT and YYREEE (reference sequence). The CDR3 spans 15 residues. Unmatched junction bases numbered 7, after V lost 5 bases and J lost 5 bases. CDR3 residues: CASSVRTGNNSPLHF. DNA for the CDR3: TGTGCCAGCAGTGTAAGGACAGGAAATAATTCACCCCTCCACTTT.

The chain couples TRBV14 to TRBJ2-3; D is possibly TRBD1 (5 bases). Germline values: CDR1 SGHDN, CDR2 FVKESK. The CDR3 is made up of 14 amino acids. V lost 3 bases to trimming and J lost 4 bases, with 11 bases between them. Here the CDR3 DNA reads TGTGCCAGCAGCCAGCATCTAGGGGCAGATACGCAGTATTTT. It translates to CASSQHLGADTQYF.

This clone turned up a few times. J is TRBJ1-1 and V is TRBV19; D remains ambiguous. Trimming left V 3 bases short and J 0 bases short, with 17 bases between. Per germline, CDR1 LNHDA and CDR2 SQIVND (reference sequence). This CDR3 region has 17 residues. The CDR3 region is CASSIPRGDLMNTEAFF. DNA for the CDR3: TGTGCCAGTAGTATCCCTAGAGGAGACCTCATGAACACTGAAGCTTTCTTT.

The chain carries TRBV7-9 and TRBJ2-3; D is possibly TRBD1 (5 bases). The V and J ends lost 1 base and 1 base respectively, with 6 bases between them. From germline, CDR1 is SEHNR and CDR2 FQNEAQ (reference sequence). The CDR3 spans 14 residues. CDR3 in amino acids: CASSLEGGTDTQYF. CDR3 in DNA: TGTGCCAGCAGCTTAGAAGGGGGCACAGATACGCAGTATTTT.

The V call is TRBV6-1, the J call TRBJ1-2; 9 nucleotides align to TRBD1. The length of the CDR3 is 14 residues. V lost 1 base and J lost 7; bases outside the gene matches: 4. Germline CDR1 MNHNS, CDR2 SASEGT. The CDR3: CASSEVGQGSGYTF. CDR3 coding DNA: TGTGCCAGCAGTGAAGTTGGACAGGGGAGTGGCTACACCTTC.

The J gene is TRBJ1-1, the V gene TRBV7-6; D is undetermined. Germline V gene data show CDR1 as SGHVS and CDR2 as FNYEAQ. Trimming took off 3 bases at V and 7 bases at J, with 12 bases between the two ends. This CDR3 region has 13 residues. CDR3 bases: TGTGCCAGCAGCTTCCGGGAAAACTGTGAAGCTTTCTTT. Translating it yields CASSFRENCEAFF.

This clone showed up just once. This chain connects TRBV21-1 to TRBJ2-1; the table's D call, TRBD2, was not checked against the DNA. TRBV21-1 is a listed pseudogene. This CDR3 spans 14 amino acids. The CDR3 reads CASSNTSGYNEQFF. Here the CDR3 DNA reads TGTGCCAGCAGCAACACTAGCGGATACAATGAGCAGTTCTTC.

The J gene is TRBJ1-1, the V gene TRBV29-1; D unclear. In germline, CDR1 is SQVTM, CDR2 ANQGSEA. This CDR3 has 13 amino acids. The ends were cut back, 1 base at V and 3 bases at J, with 9 bases in the middle. The chain's CDR3 is CSVEGSMYTEAFF. CDR3 in DNA: TGCAGCGTTGAAGGCAGTATGTACACTGAAGCTTTCTTT.

The chain joins TRBV30 to TRBJ1-2, with D possibly being TRBD1 (5 bases). The CDR3 contains 13 residues. Trimming cost V 2 bases and J 1 base, with 8 bases left between them. Germline CDR1 and CDR2: GTSNPN and SVGIG (reference sequence). This chain's CDR3 is CAWSRGSNYGYTF. CDR3 sequence (DNA): TGTGCCTGGAGTAGGGGCAGTAACTATGGCTACACCTTC.

This clone has more than one count but fewer than ten. The CDR3 loop is CASSGSGQGSNEQFF. The CDR3 nucleotides read TGTGCCAGCAGTGGTTCTGGACAGGGTAGTAATGAGCAGTTCTTC. This chain connects TRBV2 to TRBJ2-1; 8 nucleotides line up with TRBD1. The CDR3 covers 15 residues. The V segment lost 4 bases and the J segment 7 bases; nucleotides outside the gene matches: 9. Germline V gene sequence: CDR1 SNHLY, CDR2 FYNNEI.

J is TRBJ1-5 and V is TRBV9; 7 positions match TRBD1. Germline values: CDR1 SGDLS, CDR2 YYNGEE. This CDR3 is built from 15 residues. The J segment lost 7 bases and the V segment lost 0 bases, leaving 7 bases of the junction unmatched. As DNA, the CDR3 is TGTGCCAGCAGCGTAGTGGGGGACAGTGGGCAGCCCCAGCATTTT. Its protein product is CASSVVGDSGQPQHF.

This chain joins TRBV5-1 and TRBJ2-7; 9 nucleotides agree with TRBD1. The germline gives CDR1 SGHRS, CDR2 YFSETQ. This CDR3 is 14 amino acids long. The ends lost 2 bases at V and 12 bases at J; junction bases unmatched: 12. CDR3 sequence: CASSFGTGLSSGYF. CDR3 in DNA: TGCGCCAGCAGCTTCGGGACAGGGCTTTCAAGCGGGTACTTC.

V and J are TRBV14 and TRBJ2-3, with 8 bases lining up with TRBD2. This CDR3 has 16 amino acids. V trimming: 3 bases; J trimming: 4 bases; junction bases outside the gene matches: 9. Germline CDR1 and CDR2: SGHDN and FVKESK. The CDR3 DNA follows: TGTGCCAGCAGCCAGAGGACTAGCATGAGAGCAGATACGCAGTATTTT. This encodes CASSQRTSMRADTQYF. Variable domain in full (rest from reference TRBV14 and TRBJ2-3): EAGVTQFPSHSVIEKGQTVTLRCDPISGHDNLYWYRRVMGKEIKFLLHFVKESKQDESGMPNNRFLAERTGGTYSTLKVQPAELEDSGVYFCASSQRTSMRADTQYFGPGTRLTVL.

This clone was seen only a few times. V and J are TRBV7-9 and TRBJ1-3, with 9 positions matching TRBD1. Germline V gene data show CDR1 as SEHNR and CDR2 as FQNEAQ (reference sequence). CDR3 size: 16 residues. Trimming took 4 bases from V and 2 from J; bases not matched to a gene: 6. CDR3 bases: TGTGCCAGCAGCTATGGGACAGGGCCGACTGGAAACACCATATATTTT. This codes for CASSYGTGPTGNTIYF.

The rearrangement uses TRBV11-2 and TRBJ1-1; D perhaps matches TRBD1 (5 bases). CDR1 and CDR2 from the germline V gene are SGHAT and FQNNGV. V lost 5 bases, J lost 11 bases, and 18 bases lay in between. The CDR3 is 13 residues long. DNA of the CDR3: TGTGCCAGCAGCCCCCGGGGGGAGCGGAGGGCTTTCTTT. Amino acid sequence: CASSPRGERRAFF.

The J gene is TRBJ1-1, the V gene TRBV15; no reliable D call. The CDR3 covers 14 residues. V was cut by 8 bases and J by 0 bases, with 13 bases left in between. Per the germline V gene, CDR1 is LNHNV and CDR2 is YYDKDF (reference sequence). DNA of the CDR3: TGTGCCACCTCACTAGAGGCCATGAACACTGAAGCTTTCTTT. Translating gives CATSLEAMNTEAFF.

The chain is built from TRBV6-4 and TRBJ2-2; 7 nucleotides agree with TRBD2. Germline V gene lookup returns CDR1 MRHNA and CDR2 SNTAGT. After removal of 3 bases from V and 4 bases from J, the junction contained 2 bases not matched to a gene. This CDR3 region has 14 residues. The CDR3 protein is CASSEWGGTGELFF. CDR3 bases: TGTGCCAGCAGTGAATGGGGGGGCACCGGGGAGCTGTTTTTT.

The V and J genes are TRBV28 and TRBJ2-7; D may be TRBD1 (5 bases). Germline loops: CDR1 MDHEN, CDR2 SYDVKM. The CDR3 runs 13 residues. V dropped 4 bases and J dropped 5 bases, with 12 bases sitting between them. The CDR3 DNA reads TGTGCCAGCAGTTGGCAGGGTGGCGACGAGCAGTACTTC. Translating gives CASSWQGGDEQYF.

V usage is TRBV2 and J usage is TRBJ1-2, with D unclear. Trimming pared 8 bases from V and 8 bases from J, leaving 15 bases between. The germline V gene has CDR1 SNHLY and CDR2 FYNNEI. The CDR3 runs 12 residues. The CDR3 sequence is CASSPEYRGYTF. The CDR3 nucleotides are TGTGCCAGCTCCCCGGAGTATCGCGGCTACACCTTC.

J is TRBJ2-1 and V is TRBV7-2; D perhaps matches TRBD1 (6 bases). Germline V CDR1 and CDR2: SGHTA, FQGNSA. The germline V and J ends were trimmed by 0 bases and 9 bases, with 9 bases remaining between them. CDR3 length: 13 amino acids. The CDR3 loop reads CASSLAEGVEQFF. DNA for the CDR3: TGTGCCAGCAGCTTAGCCGAGGGGGTTGAGCAGTTCTTC.